These 8 T cell receptor beta chains were sequenced from one sample in a study of blood T cell repertoires in COVID-19. Assay used: immunoSEQ multiplex PCR; TCRdb lists only in-frame clones, some missing. The repertoire holds fewer than 250,000 clones, with around nine tenths as singletons. The sequencing sample was made of peripheral blood. All receptors derive from a man between 40 and 49 years old with acute or convalescent COVID-19.

The rearrangement links TRBV11-2 to TRBJ1-2; D is undetermined. The CDR3 has 16 residues. With 4 bases removed from V and 2 bases from J, the gap between germline ends came to 17 bases. Germline CDR1 SGHAT, CDR2 FQNNGV. CDR3 DNA: TGTGCCAGCAGCTCCCAGCGCCCGGGTCTAAACTATGGCTACACCTTC. As protein: CASSSQRPGLNYGYTF.

The rearrangement links TRBV18 to TRBJ1-4; unclear D gene. Between the trimmed V and J ends, which lost 2 bases and 10 bases, there was a span of 11 bases. The CDR3 length is 13 residues. CDR1 KGHSH and CDR2 LQKENI come from the germline V gene. In nucleotides, the CDR3 is TGTGCCAGCTCACCATTGGCAGATCCAAAACTGTTTTTT. Protein sequence: CASSPLADPKLFF.

The chain uses TRBV19 and TRBJ2-7; 7 bases are shared with TRBD2. Germline trimming cut 3 bases from V and 7 bases from J; bases unmatched to any gene: 6. There are 13 residues in the CDR3. Per germline, CDR1 LNHDA and CDR2 SQIVND (reference sequence). The CDR3 loop reads CASSIEQGGEQYF. The CDR3 DNA reads as TGTGCCAGTAGTATCGAGCAGGGAGGGGAGCAGTACTTC.

The CDR3 is CASSLGLAGGYILRSTNEQFF. CDR3 nucleotides: TGTGCCAGCAGCCTTGGACTAGCGGGAGGGTACATACTAAGATCCACAAATGAGCAGTTCTTC. V and J are TRBV7-8 and TRBJ2-1; 15 positions match TRBD2. The CDR3 has 21 amino acids. Germline V gene sequence: CDR1 SGHVS, CDR2 FQNEAQ. After removal of 5 bases from V and 7 bases from J, the junction contained 21 bases not matched to a gene.

In DNA form, the CDR3 reads TGTGCCAGCAGCCAAACCGGGACACACCACTCCTACGAGCAGTACTTC. It specifies CASSQTGTHHSYEQYF. The chain links TRBV4-2 to TRBJ2-7, with D perhaps TRBD1 (6 bases). The CDR3 has 16 residues. Germline V gene data show CDR1 as LGHNA and CDR2 as YNFKEQ. V shed 2 bases and J shed 0 bases, with 14 bases lying between them.

This rearrangement joins TRBV3-1 (or the pseudogene TRBV3-2) to TRBJ1-6; D perhaps matches TRBD1 (5 bases). Deletions cut 2 bases from V and 6 bases from J, with 8 bases between. This CDR3 is 14 amino acids long. CDR1 is LGHDT, CDR2 YNNKEL, per germline (reference sequence). The CDR3 DNA is TGTGCCAGCAGCCAATCCAGGGCTAATTCACCCCTCCACTTT. Translation: CASSQSRANSPLHF.

The chain links TRBV28 to TRBJ1-6, with D uncertain. Germline loops: CDR1 MDHEN, CDR2 SYDVKM. The germline V and J ends were trimmed by 3 bases and 0 bases, with 6 bases remaining between them. The length of the CDR3 is 15 residues. The CDR3 spells CASSLLSSYNSPLHF. The CDR3 DNA sequence: TGTGCCAGCAGTTTGCTCAGCTCCTATAATTCACCCCTCCACTTT.

The chain uses TRBV4-3 and TRBJ2-7; D is uncertain. Looked up from germline, CDR1 is LGHNA and CDR2 is YSLEER. This CDR3 is built from 14 residues. The germline V and J ends were trimmed by 1 base and 2 bases, with 9 bases remaining between them. CDR3 DNA: TGCGCCAGCAGCCAAGCAATAGATACCTACGAGCAGTACTTC. Translated: CASSQAIDTYEQYF.